These 11 T cell receptor beta chains originate from one sample sequenced in a study of identical twins. In TCRdb, the 5' RACE reads were re-called with MiXCR into one record per CDR3 protein. The sample includes 350,000 or so distinct CDR3 sequences, 9% to 10% of them seen just once. Input material: naive T cells sorted from blood. The receptors derive from a woman aged 50 to 65 in good health.

The J gene is TRBJ1-2, the V gene TRBV5-6; 7 positions agree with TRBD1. The V gene's germline CDR1 is SGHDT and CDR2 YYEEEE. V gave up 4 bases and J gave up 4 bases; unmatched junction bases: 10. The length of the CDR3 is 15 residues. The CDR3 DNA sequence: TGTGCCAGCAGCCTGACACAGGGGTTAGGCTATGGCTACACCTTC. Translating it yields CASSLTQGLGYGYTF.

The rearrangement joins TRBV12-3 or TRBV12-4 to TRBJ2-1; a weak D match, TRBD2 (5 bases). This CDR3 spans 15 amino acids. Trimming shortened V by 2 bases and J by 6 bases, and 14 bases separated the two germline ends. The CDR3 region is CASSLIGEKFNEQFF. DNA of the CDR3: TGTGCCAGCAGTTTAATCGGGGAGAAATTCAATGAGCAGTTCTTC.

The CDR3 spells CASSLITGTSFGEQYF. The CDR3 DNA sequence: TGTGCCAGCAGCTTAATCACCGGGACTAGCTTTGGCGAGCAGTACTTC. V is TRBV12-3 or TRBV12-4 and J is TRBJ2-7; 9 bases are shared with TRBD2. The CDR3 contains 16 residues. V lost 6 bases, J lost 6 bases, and 15 bases stayed unmatched.

This clonotype was observed a handful of times. V usage is TRBV24-1 and J usage is TRBJ2-3, with unresolved D. The V end was cut by 1 base, the J end by 4 bases, with 17 bases between. The CDR3 sequence is 17 residues long. Germline loops: CDR1 KGHDR, CDR2 SFDVKD. Written as DNA, the CDR3 is TGTGCCACCAGTGATTTCCTGCCCCGGAGTCGAGCAGATACGCAGTATTTT. Its protein product is CATSDFLPRSRADTQYF.

At least ten counts were recorded for this clonotype. The chain carries TRBV12-3 or TRBV12-4 and TRBJ2-7; D perhaps matches TRBD2 (5 bases). The CDR3 consists of 14 residues. The V end lost 2 bases, the J end lost 2 bases, and 10 bases lay between the germline ends. CDR3 in DNA: TGTGCCAGCAGTTTAATTGAACTAGCCTACGAGCAGTACTTC. Translating gives CASSLIELAYEQYF.

The J gene is TRBJ2-1, the V gene TRBV4-1; 12 bases agree with TRBD2. The CDR3 is 17 amino acids. The germline gives CDR1 MGHRA, CDR2 YSYEKL. The V gene end was trimmed by 5 bases and the J gene end by 1 base; junction bases not matched to a gene: 6. DNA of the CDR3: TGCGCCAGCAGCAGTCGACTAGCGGGAGCGTCCTACAATGAGCAGTTCTTC. Translation: CASSSRLAGASYNEQFF.

This clonotype turned up a few times. The CDR3 DNA sequence: TGCAGTGCCCGTAGCGGGAGGGACTCCTACGAGCAGTACTTC. Translated: CSARSGRDSYEQYF. This sequence joins TRBV20-1 and TRBJ2-7, with 11 positions matching TRBD2. Germline V gene lookup returns CDR1 DFQATT and CDR2 SNEGSKA (reference sequence). The CDR3 has 14 residues. Germline trimming cut 6 bases from V and 0 bases from J; bases unmatched to any gene: 4.

This clonotype was seen more than once but under ten times. V is TRBV15 and J is TRBJ2-2; perhaps TRBD2 as D (6 bases). Trimming took 5 bases from V and 3 from J, leaving 16 bases between them. The CDR3 totals 16 residues. The V gene's germline CDR1 is LNHNV and CDR2 YYDKDF (reference sequence). CDR3 nucleotides: TGTGCCACCAGCCCGCAGGACTACCGTTACACCGGGGAGCTGTTTTTT. This codes for CATSPQDYRYTGELFF. Combining the CDR3 with reference TRBV15 and TRBJ2-2 gives the whole variable domain DAMVIQNPRYQVTQFGKPVTLSCSQTLNHNVMYWYQQKSSQAPKLLFHYYDKDFNNEADTPDNFQSRRPNTSFCFLDIRSPGLGDTAMYLCATSPQDYRYTGELFFGEGSRLTVL.

This clonotype came up a few times. The V call is TRBV12-3 or TRBV12-4, the J call TRBJ2-5, with 7 bases lining up with TRBD1. V trimming: 5 bases; J trimming: 2 bases; junction bases outside the gene matches: 8. This CDR3 region has 15 residues. The CDR3 sequence: CASSPSTGEQETQYF. DNA for the CDR3: TGTGCCAGCAGTCCGAGTACAGGGGAGCAAGAGACCCAGTACTTC.

The J gene is TRBJ1-6, the V gene TRBV10-3; D gene ambiguous. CDR1 is ENHRY, CDR2 SYGVKD, per germline. The CDR3 is 15 residues long. V lost 0 bases and J 3 bases, leaving 6 bases between the germline ends. The CDR3 here is CAISESESYNSPLHF. The CDR3 nucleotides read TGTGCCATCAGTGAGTCGGAAAGCTATAATTCACCCCTCCACTTT.

The chain couples TRBV20-1 to TRBJ1-3, with D unclear. Germline V gene data show CDR1 as DFQATT and CDR2 as SNEGSKA (reference sequence). This CDR3 comprises 14 residues. Trimming took 3 bases from V and 0 from J, leaving 9 bases between them. The CDR3 here is CSASLGYSGNTIYF. The CDR3 coding sequence is TGCAGTGCTAGTCTCGGGTACTCTGGAAACACCATATATTTT.